These 27 T cell receptor beta chains originate from one sample sequenced in a study of OX40 agonist ivuxolimab in advanced cancers. Assay: immunoSEQ multiplex PCR; the TCRdb copy retains only in-frame clones and omits some. The table shows approximately 44,000 clones, with about 85% occurring only once. The sequenced sample was CD4+ or CD8+ T cells sorted from blood, obtained in a trial of the OX40 agonist ivuxolimab. These receptors were obtained from an adult with an advanced solid tumor such as melanoma, head and neck, liver or kidney cancer.

The genes are TRBV5-6 and TRBJ2-5, with D perhaps being TRBD1 or TRBD2 (5 bases each). Germline V gene sequence: CDR1 SGHDT, CDR2 YYEEEE. Trimming cost V 0 bases and J 2 bases, with 8 bases left between them. The length of the CDR3 is 14 residues. CDR3 sequence reads: CASSLAGQQETQYF. The CDR3 region has the DNA TGTGCCAGCAGCTTGGCGGGGCAGCAAGAGACCCAGTACTTC.

The chain employs TRBV25-1 and TRBJ1-2, with TRBD1 as a possible D gene (5 bases). Germline CDR1 MGHDK, CDR2 SYGVNS. There are 13 residues in the CDR3. V was trimmed by 6 bases and J by 4 bases, leaving 12 bases between them. This CDR3 reads CASRGDSGYGYTF. CDR3 DNA: TGTGCCAGCAGGGGGGACTCTGGCTATGGCTACACCTTC.

In its sample, this clone was seen a few times. This sequence joins TRBV5-1 and TRBJ2-3, with 14 positions matching TRBD2. CDR3 length equals 16 residues. Per the germline V gene, CDR1 is SGHRS and CDR2 is YFSETQ. V trimming: 4 bases; J trimming: 5 bases; junction bases outside the gene matches: 6. CDR3 residues: CASSPGTSGSGDTQYF. CDR3 coding DNA: TGCGCCAGCAGCCCCGGGACTAGCGGGAGTGGAGATACGCAGTATTTT.

This rearrangement joins TRBV11-2 to TRBJ2-5; 13 bases map to TRBD2. V shed 5 bases and J 4 bases; nucleotides not matched to a gene: 10. Per germline, CDR1 SGHAT and CDR2 FQNNGV. The CDR3 loop spans 17 amino acids. Here the CDR3 reads CASSVRTSGSQGETQYF. Here the CDR3 DNA reads TGTGCCAGCAGCGTACGGACTAGCGGGAGCCAGGGAGAGACCCAGTACTTC.

The rearrangement links TRBV7-8 to TRBJ1-1; D is perhaps TRBD1 (6 bases). CDR3 size: 14 residues. The V and J ends lost 7 bases and 1 base respectively, with 13 bases between them. CDR1 SGHVS and CDR2 FQNEAQ come from the germline V gene. CDR3 residues: CASTIGTKNTEAFF. In DNA form, the CDR3 reads TGTGCCAGCACTATAGGGACAAAGAACACTGAAGCTTTCTTT. Full variable domain (outside the CDR3, taken from reference TRBV7-8 and TRBJ1-1): GAGVSQSPRYKVAKRGQDVALRCDPISGHVSLFWYQQALGQGPEFLTYFQNEAQLDKSGLPSDRFFAERPEGSVSTLKIQRTQQEDSAVYLCASTIGTKNTEAFFGQGTRLTVV.

This clone has only a few counts. This chain connects TRBV19 to TRBJ2-5, with 8 bases identical to TRBD1. Germline CDR1 LNHDA, CDR2 SQIVND (reference sequence). The CDR3 runs 15 residues. J was trimmed by 2 bases and V by 5 bases; bases with no gene match: 7. The DNA for the CDR3 is TGTGCCAGTAGTCCCCTTGGACAGGGACAAGAGACCCAGTACTTC. Its protein is CASSPLGQGQETQYF.

V usage is TRBV2 and J usage is TRBJ2-3; TRBD2 might be the D (6 bases). Trimming pared 8 bases from V and 0 bases from J, leaving 12 bases between. Germline CDR1 is SNHLY and CDR2 is FYNNEI. The CDR3 is 14 amino acids. CDR3 region: CASQAGTSTDTQYF. CDR3 nucleotide sequence: TGTGCCAGCCAAGCCGGGACTAGCACAGATACGCAGTATTTT. The variable domain in full, with the rest retrieved from reference TRBV2 and TRBJ2-3, is EPEVTQTPSHQVTQMGQEVILRCVPISNHLYFYWYRQILGQKVEFLVSFYNNEISEKSEIFDDQFSVERPDGSNFTLKIRSTKLEDSAMYFCASQAGTSTDTQYFGPGTRLTVL.

This clone appeared a single time. The V and J genes are TRBV30 and TRBJ1-1, with D hard to call. CDR1 is GTSNPN and CDR2 is SVGIG in the germline V gene (reference sequence). Trimming pared 4 bases from V and 0 bases from J, leaving 9 bases between. The CDR3 runs 13 residues. CDR3 coding DNA: TGTGCCTGGACCCCGCAAATGAACACTGAAGCTTTCTTT. It specifies CAWTPQMNTEAFF.

There are a few counts of this clone. This chain connects TRBV7-3 to TRBJ1-1, with unresolved D. Germline CDR1 and CDR2: SGHTA and FQGTGA. V was shortened by 5 bases and J by 0 bases, with 7 bases between the two germline ends. The CDR3 covers 13 residues. This CDR3 is CASSAGLNTEAFF. For the CDR3, the DNA is TGTGCCAGCAGCGCCGGCCTGAACACTGAAGCTTTCTTT. The full variable domain, rest sourced from reference TRBV7-3 and TRBJ1-1, is GAGVSQTPSNKVTEKGKYVELRCDPISGHTALYWYRQSLGQGPEFLIYFQGTGAADDSGLPNDRFFAVRPEGSVSTLKIQRTERGDSAVYLCASSAGLNTEAFFGQGTRLTVV.

The V gene is TRBV5-1, the J gene TRBJ1-5; 8 bases fit TRBD1. Germline lookup yields CDR1 SGHRS and CDR2 YFSETQ. The CDR3 covers 15 residues. V shed 4 bases and J 1 base; nucleotides not matched to a gene: 4. CDR3 amino acids: CASSPGDRSNQPQHF. Written as DNA, the CDR3 is TGCGCCAGCAGCCCGGGGGACAGGAGCAATCAGCCCCAGCATTTT.

The chain has TRBV5-3 and TRBJ2-1; D unclear. TRBV5-3 is noted as an ORF with a role that remains uncertain. The CDR3 sequence is 12 residues long. The CDR3 nucleotides read TGTGATCGGTGTCCCAACGACAATGAGCAGTTCTTC. This sequence encodes CDRCPNDNEQFF.

The CDR3 DNA is TGCGCCAGCAGCCAAGAAGGGAGCTCTGGGGCCAACGTCCTGACTTTC. This encodes CASSQEGSSGANVLTF. The V gene is TRBV4-3, the J gene TRBJ2-6, with D possibly matching TRBD2 (5 bases). This CDR3 comprises 16 residues. From germline, CDR1 is LGHNA and CDR2 YSLEER. Deletions cut 0 bases from V and 0 bases from J, with 6 bases between.

This clone is a singleton in its sample. The CDR3 DNA reads as TGTGCCAGCAGCTTAGGGCGGGGAGGGGCCACAGATACGCAGTATTTT. This gives the protein CASSLGRGGATDTQYF. The chain uses TRBV7-8 and TRBJ2-3, with 7 bases identical to TRBD2. The CDR3 is 16 amino acids. Germline V gives CDR1 SGHVS, CDR2 FQNEAQ. V lost 1 base and J lost 2; bases outside the gene matches: 6.

The J gene is TRBJ2-2, the V gene TRBV19; 7 positions agree with TRBD1. The germline V gene encodes CDR1 LNHDA and CDR2 SQIVND (reference sequence). The CDR3 has 16 amino acids. With 8 bases clipped from V and 4 bases from J, the junction kept 13 bases outside the gene matches. CDR3 sequence: CASGKWGQGVTGELFF. CDR3 nucleotides: TGTGCCAGTGGAAAATGGGGGCAGGGGGTCACCGGGGAGCTGTTTTTT.

J is TRBJ1-3 and V is TRBV29-1; D is unclear. Germline V gives CDR1 SQVTM, CDR2 ANQGSEA. The CDR3 has 13 amino acids. Trimming removed 3 bases from V and 4 bases from J, with 10 bases in between. The DNA for the CDR3 is TGCAGCGTTGATAGGCTACCCGGAAACACCATATATTTT. Translation gives CSVDRLPGNTIYF.

The V and J genes are TRBV19 and TRBJ2-1; the match to TRBD2 covers 7 bases. V lost 6 bases and J lost 6; bases outside the gene matches: 8. CDR3 length: 14 residues. Germline values: CDR1 LNHDA, CDR2 SQIVND (reference sequence). The CDR3 here is CASRAREKANEQFF. The CDR3 coding sequence is TGTGCCAGTAGAGCGCGGGAGAAAGCCAATGAGCAGTTCTTC.

The chain couples TRBV9 to TRBJ2-5; no firm D call. Trimming cost V 4 bases and J 5 bases, with 15 bases left between them. CDR1 is SGDLS, CDR2 YYNGEE, per germline. The CDR3 loop spans 14 amino acids. The CDR3 nucleotides are TGTGCCAGCAGCTTCCGACCGTCGAGGGAGACCCAGTACTTC. It translates to CASSFRPSRETQYF. The full variable domain, completed using reference TRBV9 and TRBJ2-5, is DSGVTQTPKHLITATGQRVTLRCSPRSGDLSVYWYQQSLDQGLQFLIQYYNGEERAKGNILERFSAQQFPDLHSELNLSSLELGDSALYFCASSFRPSRETQYFGPGTRLLVL.

This rearrangement joins TRBV7-9 to TRBJ2-5; D gene ambiguous. The CDR3 is made up of 13 amino acids. V lost 5 bases and J 5 bases, leaving 12 bases between the germline ends. Germline V gene sequence: CDR1 SEHNR, CDR2 FQNEAQ (reference sequence). The CDR3 loop reads CASSPGLRETQYF. The CDR3 coding sequence is TGTGCCAGCAGCCCGGGTTTGCGGGAGACCCAGTACTTC.

As to this clone: The sample contains more than one DNA sequence encoding this CDR3. V and J are TRBV30 and TRBJ1-3; D is uncertain. V was pared by 0 bases and J by 5 bases, with 8 bases between. CDR1 is GTSNPN, CDR2 SVGIG, per germline (reference sequence). This CDR3 spans 13 amino acids. In DNA form, the CDR3 reads TGTGCCTGGAGTGTAAATGGTAGAAACACCATATATTTT. The encoded protein is CAWSVNGRNTIYF.

The chain combines TRBV7-9 with TRBJ2-6; D tentatively fits TRBD1 or TRBD2 (5 bases each). CDR1 is SEHNR and CDR2 is FQNEAQ in the germline V gene (reference sequence). This CDR3 contains 11 residues. Trimming left V 8 bases short and J 10 bases short, with 9 bases between. The CDR3 sequence: CASLGRNVLTF. The CDR3 DNA is TGTGCCAGCCTGGGACGGAACGTCCTGACTTTC.

CDR3 sequence (DNA): TGCGCCAGCAGCCAAGCTTCGCGGGGGCCGGGGGGCTACACCTTC. This sequence encodes CASSQASRGPGGYTF. This chain joins TRBV4-3 and TRBJ1-2, with D possibly matching TRBD1 (6 bases). The CDR3 totals 15 residues. In germline, CDR1 is LGHNA, CDR2 YSLEER. Trimming left V 1 base short and J 8 bases short, with 17 bases between.

This clone was counted a single time. The genes are TRBV28 and TRBJ2-4; TRBD2 agrees at 7 bases. The CDR3 has 14 residues. V lost 6 bases and J lost 4; bases outside the gene matches: 6. Germline CDR1 is MDHEN and CDR2 is SYDVKM. As DNA, the CDR3 is TGTGCCAGCAGCTCCCTGGGAGGGAAAAACATTCAGTACTTC. Its protein product is CASSSLGGKNIQYF.

The rearrangement joins TRBV5-6 to TRBJ1-4; D not certain. The V and J ends lost 0 bases and 8 bases respectively, with 14 bases between them. Germline V gene lookup returns CDR1 SGHDT and CDR2 YYEEEE. This CDR3 has 15 amino acids. CDR3 residues: CASSLGSSTGEKLFF. CDR3 DNA sequence: TGTGCCAGCAGCTTGGGTTCGTCCACCGGGGAAAAACTGTTTTTT.

The J gene is TRBJ2-6, the V gene TRBV6-1; D is unclear. Trimming removed 8 bases at V and 0 bases at J, with 11 bases between. There are 15 residues in the CDR3. CDR1 is MNHNS, CDR2 SASEGT, per germline. CDR3 residues: CASAPQISGANVLTF. The CDR3 DNA is TGTGCCAGCGCCCCCCAGATCTCTGGGGCCAACGTCCTGACTTTC.

The gene calls are TRBV2 and TRBJ2-7; a weak D match, TRBD1 (5 bases). Trimming removed 5 bases from V and 7 bases from J, with 12 bases in between. CDR1 and CDR2 from the germline V gene are SNHLY and FYNNEI. This CDR3 is 12 amino acids long. CDR3 protein: CASSIFQGEQYF. DNA for the CDR3: TGTGCCAGCAGTATATTCCAGGGAGAGCAGTACTTC.

This chain uses TRBV11-2 with TRBJ1-1; weak D call: TRBD1 (6 bases). Trimming removed 5 bases from V and 0 bases from J, with 16 bases in between. The CDR3 consists of 16 residues. Germline loops: CDR1 SGHAT, CDR2 FQNNGV. The CDR3: CASSPRGGGLNTEAFF. In DNA form, the CDR3 reads TGTGCCAGCAGCCCTCGAGGGGGGGGGCTGAACACTGAAGCTTTCTTT.

The chain links TRBV5-6 to TRBJ1-1; D uncertain. The germline V and J ends were trimmed by 1 base and 6 bases, with 19 bases remaining between them. Per germline, CDR1 SGHDT and CDR2 YYEEEE. The CDR3 consists of 16 residues. The CDR3 reads CASSLIFSGTDAEAFF. CDR3 sequence (DNA): TGTGCCAGCAGCTTGATTTTTAGTGGCACAGACGCTGAAGCTTTCTTT.